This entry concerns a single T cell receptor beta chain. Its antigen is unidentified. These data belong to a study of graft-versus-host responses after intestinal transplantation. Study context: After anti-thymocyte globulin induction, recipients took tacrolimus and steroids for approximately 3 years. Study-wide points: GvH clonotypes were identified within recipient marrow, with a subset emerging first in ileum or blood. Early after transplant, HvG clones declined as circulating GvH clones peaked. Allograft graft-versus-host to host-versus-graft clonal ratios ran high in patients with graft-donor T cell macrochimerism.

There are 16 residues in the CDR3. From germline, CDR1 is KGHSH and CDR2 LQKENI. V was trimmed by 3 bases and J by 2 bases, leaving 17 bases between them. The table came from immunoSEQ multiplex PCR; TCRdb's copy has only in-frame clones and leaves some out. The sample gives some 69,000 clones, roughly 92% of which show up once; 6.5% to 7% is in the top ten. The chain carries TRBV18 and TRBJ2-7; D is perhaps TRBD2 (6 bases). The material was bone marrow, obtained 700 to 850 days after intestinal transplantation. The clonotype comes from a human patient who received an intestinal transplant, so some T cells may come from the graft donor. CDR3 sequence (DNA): TGTGCCAGCTCACCGTATAATGGGGAGGCTCCCTACGAGCAGTACTTC. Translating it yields CASSPYNGEAPYEQYF.